The 2 T cell receptor beta chains reported below all come from one sample, sequenced in a study of early T cells in non-severe SARS-CoV-2 infection. TCRdb redid the calling of the 5' RACE reads with MiXCR, one entry per CDR3 protein. The sample includes about 77,000 distinct CDR3 sequences, about 16% of them seen just once. The sample comprised whole blood. The receptors here all came from an adult who was a healthcare worker with PCR-confirmed SARS-CoV-2 infection or an uninfected control (not recorded which).

The chain uses TRBV12-3 or TRBV12-4 and TRBJ2-2, with 9 nucleotides matching TRBD2. The length of the CDR3 is 16 residues. The trim removed 1 base at V and 6 bases at J, leaving 6 bases unmatched. The CDR3 DNA reads TGTGCCAGCAGTTTAGTTTTAGCGGGAGTCGCCGGGGAGCTGTTTTTT. Encoded protein: CASSLVLAGVAGELFF.

The V gene is TRBV28, the J gene TRBJ2-4, with 12 bases identical to TRBD2. Looked up from germline, CDR1 is MDHEN and CDR2 is SYDVKM. The V segment lost 3 bases and the J segment 0 bases; nucleotides outside the gene matches: 12. The CDR3 loop spans 20 amino acids. The CDR3 nucleotides are TGTGCCAGCAGTTTTAGACTAGCGGGGGACCCGCTAGTAGCCAAAAACATTCAGTACTTC. Its protein is CASSFRLAGDPLVAKNIQYF.